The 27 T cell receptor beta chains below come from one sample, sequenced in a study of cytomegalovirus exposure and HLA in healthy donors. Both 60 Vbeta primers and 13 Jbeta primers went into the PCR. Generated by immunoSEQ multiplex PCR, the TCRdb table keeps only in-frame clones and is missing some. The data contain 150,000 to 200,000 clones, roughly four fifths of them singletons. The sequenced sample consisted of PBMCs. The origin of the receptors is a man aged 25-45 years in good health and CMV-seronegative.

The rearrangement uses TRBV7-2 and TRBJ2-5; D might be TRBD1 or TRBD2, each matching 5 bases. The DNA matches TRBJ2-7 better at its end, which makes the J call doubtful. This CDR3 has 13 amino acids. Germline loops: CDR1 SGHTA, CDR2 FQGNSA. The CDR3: CASSRRGGYEQYF. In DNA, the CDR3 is TGTGCCAGCAGCCGCCGTGGGGGCTACGAGCAGTACTTC.

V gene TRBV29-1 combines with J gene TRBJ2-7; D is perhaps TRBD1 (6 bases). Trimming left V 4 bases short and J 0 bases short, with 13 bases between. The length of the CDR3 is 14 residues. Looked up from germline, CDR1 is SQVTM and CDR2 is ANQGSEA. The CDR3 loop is CSVVRQGSSYEQYF. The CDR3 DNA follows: TGCAGCGTTGTCAGGCAGGGGAGCTCCTACGAGCAGTACTTC.

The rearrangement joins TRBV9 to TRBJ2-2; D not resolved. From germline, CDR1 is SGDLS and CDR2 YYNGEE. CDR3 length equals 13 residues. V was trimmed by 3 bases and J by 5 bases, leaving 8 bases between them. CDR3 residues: CASSAGVTGELFF. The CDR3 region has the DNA TGTGCCAGCAGCGCCGGAGTAACCGGGGAGCTGTTTTTT.

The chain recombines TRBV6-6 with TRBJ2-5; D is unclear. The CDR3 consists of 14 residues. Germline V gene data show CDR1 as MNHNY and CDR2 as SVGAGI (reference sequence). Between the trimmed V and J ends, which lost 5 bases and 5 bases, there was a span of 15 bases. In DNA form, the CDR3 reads TGTGCCAGCAGTCCCATCGCGACTGGGGAGACCCAGTACTTC. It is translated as CASSPIATGETQYF.

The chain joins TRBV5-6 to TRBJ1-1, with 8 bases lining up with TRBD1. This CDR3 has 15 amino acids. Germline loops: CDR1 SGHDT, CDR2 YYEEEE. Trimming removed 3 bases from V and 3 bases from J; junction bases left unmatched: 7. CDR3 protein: CASSWGDRPHTEAFF. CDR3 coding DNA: TGTGCCAGCAGCTGGGGGGACAGGCCGCACACTGAAGCTTTCTTT. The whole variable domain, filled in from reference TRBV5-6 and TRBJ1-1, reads DAGVTQSPTHLIKTRGQQVTLRCSPKSGHDTVSWYQQALGQGPQFIFQYYEEEERQRGNFPDRFSGHQFPNYSSELNVNALLLGDSALYLCASSWGDRPHTEAFFGQGTRLTVV.

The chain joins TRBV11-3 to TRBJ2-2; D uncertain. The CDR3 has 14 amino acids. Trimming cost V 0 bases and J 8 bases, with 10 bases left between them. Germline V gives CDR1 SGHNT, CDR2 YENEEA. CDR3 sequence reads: CASSLDRGAGELFF. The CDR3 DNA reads TGTGCCAGCAGCTTAGATCGCGGAGCAGGGGAGCTGTTTTTT.

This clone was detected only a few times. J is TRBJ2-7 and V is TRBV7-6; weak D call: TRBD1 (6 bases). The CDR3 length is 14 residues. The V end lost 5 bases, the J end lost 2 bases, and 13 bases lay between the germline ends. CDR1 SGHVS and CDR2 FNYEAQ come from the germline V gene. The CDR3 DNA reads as TGTGCCAGCAGCCCAAACAGACAGGCCTACGAGCAGTACTTC. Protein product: CASSPNRQAYEQYF.

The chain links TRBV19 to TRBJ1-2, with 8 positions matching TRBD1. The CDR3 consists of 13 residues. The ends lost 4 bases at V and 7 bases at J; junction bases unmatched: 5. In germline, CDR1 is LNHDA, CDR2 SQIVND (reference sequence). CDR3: CASSTADRAGYTF. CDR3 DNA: TGTGCCAGTAGTACCGCGGACAGGGCTGGCTACACCTTC.

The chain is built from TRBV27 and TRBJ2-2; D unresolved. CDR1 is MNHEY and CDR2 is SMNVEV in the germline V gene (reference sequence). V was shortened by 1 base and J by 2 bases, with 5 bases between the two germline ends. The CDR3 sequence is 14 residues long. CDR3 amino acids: CASSLLANTGELFF. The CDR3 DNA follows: TGTGCCAGCAGTTTATTAGCAAACACCGGGGAGCTGTTTTTT.

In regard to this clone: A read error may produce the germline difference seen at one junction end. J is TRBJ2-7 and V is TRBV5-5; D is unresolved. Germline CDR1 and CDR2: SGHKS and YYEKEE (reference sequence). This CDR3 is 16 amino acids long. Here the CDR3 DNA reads TGTGCCAGCAACTTGGTAGCCAGACCAAGTTATTACGAGCAGTACTTC. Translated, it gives CASNLVARPSYYEQYF.

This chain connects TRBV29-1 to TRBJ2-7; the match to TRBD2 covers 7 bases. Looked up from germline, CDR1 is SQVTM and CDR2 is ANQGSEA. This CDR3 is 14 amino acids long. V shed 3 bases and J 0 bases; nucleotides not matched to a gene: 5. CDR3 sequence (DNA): TGCAGCGTTGATCAGCGGGGTAGCTCCTACGAGCAGTACTTC. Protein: CSVDQRGSSYEQYF.

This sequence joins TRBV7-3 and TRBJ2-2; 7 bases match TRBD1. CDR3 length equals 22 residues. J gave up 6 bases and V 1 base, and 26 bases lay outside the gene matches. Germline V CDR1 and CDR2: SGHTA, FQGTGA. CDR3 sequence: CASSLNPLVGQALGINPGELFF. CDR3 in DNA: TGTGCCAGCAGCTTAAATCCCCTTGTTGGACAGGCGTTAGGTATTAACCCCGGGGAGCTGTTTTTT.

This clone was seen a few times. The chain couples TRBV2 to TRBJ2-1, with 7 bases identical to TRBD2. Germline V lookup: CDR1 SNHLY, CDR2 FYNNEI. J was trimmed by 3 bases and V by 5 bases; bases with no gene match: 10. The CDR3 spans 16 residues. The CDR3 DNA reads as TGTGCCAGCAGTAGGGACTACCAACTTATCTACAATGAGCAGTTCTTC. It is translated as CASSRDYQLIYNEQFF.

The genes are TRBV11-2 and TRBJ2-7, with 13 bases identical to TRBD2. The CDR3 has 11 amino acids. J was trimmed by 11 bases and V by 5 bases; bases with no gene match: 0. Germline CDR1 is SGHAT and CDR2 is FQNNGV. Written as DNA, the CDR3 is TGTGCCAGCAGCACTAGCGGGAGGGAGTACTTC. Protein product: CASSTSGREYF.

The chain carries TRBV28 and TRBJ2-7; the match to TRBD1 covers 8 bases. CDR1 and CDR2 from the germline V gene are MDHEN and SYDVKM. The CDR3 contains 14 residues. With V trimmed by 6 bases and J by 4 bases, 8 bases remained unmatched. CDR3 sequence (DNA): TGTGCCAGCAGCCTTAGAGACAGGGGTTACGAGCAGTACTTC. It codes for CASSLRDRGYEQYF.

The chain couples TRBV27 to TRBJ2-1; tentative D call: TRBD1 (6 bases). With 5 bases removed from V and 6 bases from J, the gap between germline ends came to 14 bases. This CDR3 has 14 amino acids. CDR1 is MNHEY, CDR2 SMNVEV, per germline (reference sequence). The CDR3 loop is CASSPSGTLNEQFF. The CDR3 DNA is TGTGCCAGCAGTCCGTCCGGGACACTCAATGAGCAGTTCTTC.

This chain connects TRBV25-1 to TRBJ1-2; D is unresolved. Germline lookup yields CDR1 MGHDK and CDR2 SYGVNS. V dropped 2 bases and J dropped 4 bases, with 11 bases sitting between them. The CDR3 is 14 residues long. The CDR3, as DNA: TGTGCCAGCAGTGAAATAGGAGTTTCCTATGGCTACACCTTC. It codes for CASSEIGVSYGYTF.

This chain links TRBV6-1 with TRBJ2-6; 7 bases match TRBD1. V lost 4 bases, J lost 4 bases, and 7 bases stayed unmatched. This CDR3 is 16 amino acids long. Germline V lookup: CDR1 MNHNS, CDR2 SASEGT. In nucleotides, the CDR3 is TGTGCCAGCAGTGGACAGGGAGTCTCCGGGGCCAACGTCCTGACTTTC. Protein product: CASSGQGVSGANVLTF.

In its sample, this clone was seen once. CDR3 in amino acids: CASKKGTSWDYEQYF. CDR3 bases: TGTGCCAGTAAGAAGGGTACTAGTTGGGACTACGAGCAGTACTTC. The chain links TRBV19 to TRBJ2-7; TRBD2 might be the D (5 bases). Germline values: CDR1 LNHDA, CDR2 SQIVND (reference sequence). Trimming removed 7 bases from V and 3 bases from J, with 19 bases in between. This CDR3 region has 15 residues.

The CDR3 DNA sequence: TGCGCCAGCAGCTGGACAGGGTCTGAGCAGTTCTTC. Its translation is CASSWTGSEQFF. V usage is TRBV5-1 and J usage is TRBJ2-1; 8 bases agree with TRBD1. Unmatched junction bases numbered 2, after V lost 3 bases and J lost 9 bases. The CDR3 runs to 12 residues. CDR1 and CDR2 from the germline V gene are SGHRS and YFSETQ.

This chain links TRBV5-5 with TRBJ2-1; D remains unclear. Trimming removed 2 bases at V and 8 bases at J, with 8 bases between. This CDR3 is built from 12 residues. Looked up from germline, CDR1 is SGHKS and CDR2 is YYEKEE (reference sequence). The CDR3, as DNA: TGTGCCAGCAGCTTCGGGTGGGATGAGCAGTTCTTC. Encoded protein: CASSFGWDEQFF.

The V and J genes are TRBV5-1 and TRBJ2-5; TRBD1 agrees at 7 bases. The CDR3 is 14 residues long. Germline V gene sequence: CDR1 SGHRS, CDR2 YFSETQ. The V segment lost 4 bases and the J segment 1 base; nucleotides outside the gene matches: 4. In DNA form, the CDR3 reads TGCGCCAGCAGCCCCGGGACAGCCCAAGAGACCCAGTACTTC. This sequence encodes CASSPGTAQETQYF.

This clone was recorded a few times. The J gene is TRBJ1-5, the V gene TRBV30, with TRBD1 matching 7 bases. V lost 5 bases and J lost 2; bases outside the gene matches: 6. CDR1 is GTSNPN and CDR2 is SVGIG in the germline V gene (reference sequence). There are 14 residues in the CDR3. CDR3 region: CAWDREFGNQPQHF. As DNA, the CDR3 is TGTGCCTGGGACAGGGAATTCGGCAATCAGCCCCAGCATTTT.

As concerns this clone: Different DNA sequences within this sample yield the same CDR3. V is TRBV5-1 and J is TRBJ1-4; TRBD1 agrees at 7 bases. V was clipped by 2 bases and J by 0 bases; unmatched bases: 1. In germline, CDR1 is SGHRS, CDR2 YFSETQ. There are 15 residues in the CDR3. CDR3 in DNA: TGCGCCAGCAGCTTTACAGGGGCAACTAATGAAAAACTGTTTTTT. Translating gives CASSFTGATNEKLFF. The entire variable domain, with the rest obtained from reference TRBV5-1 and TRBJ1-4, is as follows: KAGVTQTPRYLIKTRGQQVTLSCSPISGHRSVSWYQQTPGQGLQFLFEYFSETQRNKGNFPGRFSGRQFSNSRSEMNVSTLELGDSALYLCASSFTGATNEKLFFGSGTQLSVL.

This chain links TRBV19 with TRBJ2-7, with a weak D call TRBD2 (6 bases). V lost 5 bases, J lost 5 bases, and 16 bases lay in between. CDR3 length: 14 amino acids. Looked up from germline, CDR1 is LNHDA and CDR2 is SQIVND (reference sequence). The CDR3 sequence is CASSGRGGRDEQYF. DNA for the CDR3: TGTGCCAGTAGTGGCCGGGGAGGAAGGGACGAGCAGTACTTC.

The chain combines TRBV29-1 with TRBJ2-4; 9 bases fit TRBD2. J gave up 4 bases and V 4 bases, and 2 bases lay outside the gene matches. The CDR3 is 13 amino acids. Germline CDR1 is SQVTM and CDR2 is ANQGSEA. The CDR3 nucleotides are TGCAGCGTTGTTGCGGGAGGGAAAAACATTCAGTACTTC. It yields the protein CSVVAGGKNIQYF.

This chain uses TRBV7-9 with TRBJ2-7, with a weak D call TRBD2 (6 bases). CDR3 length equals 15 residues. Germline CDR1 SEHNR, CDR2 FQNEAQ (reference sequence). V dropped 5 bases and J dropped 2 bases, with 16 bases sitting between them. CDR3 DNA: TGTGCCAGCAGCCCCGAGCTAGCGTCAGCCTACGAGCAGTACTTC. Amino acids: CASSPELASAYEQYF.